Following are 9 T cell receptor beta chains from one sample sequenced in a study of technical replicates of blood from a handful of donors. The data were produced by immunoSEQ multiplex PCR, yet TCRdb's version contains in-frame clones alone and is incomplete. The sample holds just over 75,000 clones, more than 85% seen once. Source material: T cells isolated from PBMCs. Receptors were obtained from a human donor in good health.

J is TRBJ2-7 and V is TRBV13; 9 positions match TRBD1. The CDR3 consists of 15 residues. The J segment lost 5 bases and the V segment lost 4 bases, leaving 9 bases of the junction unmatched. Germline V lookup: CDR1 PRHDT, CDR2 FYEKMQ (reference sequence). CDR3: CASSSLGTGHHEQYF. CDR3 bases: TGTGCCAGCAGCTCCCTCGGGACAGGGCACCACGAGCAGTACTTC.

CDR3 in DNA: TGCGCCAGCAGCTACAGGGAATACGAGCAGTACTTC. Its protein product is CASSYREYEQYF. The chain combines TRBV5-1 with TRBJ2-7; weak D call: TRBD1 (6 bases). Germline CDR1 and CDR2: SGHRS and YFSETQ. Trimming stripped 3 bases from V and 4 bases from J, with 8 bases between. This CDR3 is 12 amino acids long.

This sequence joins TRBV9 and TRBJ2-7; 9 bases are shared with TRBD1. Unmatched junction bases numbered 7, after V lost 4 bases and J lost 5 bases. CDR3 length: 14 amino acids. CDR1 is SGDLS, CDR2 YYNGEE, per germline. This CDR3 reads CASSLRDRVDEQYF. Written as DNA, the CDR3 is TGTGCCAGCAGCCTAAGGGACAGGGTCGACGAGCAGTACTTC.

The rearrangement links TRBV2 to TRBJ2-1, with D possibly matching TRBD1 (5 bases). Trimming shortened V by 7 bases and J by 4 bases, and 11 bases separated the two germline ends. Germline V gene data show CDR1 as SNHLY and CDR2 as FYNNEI. The CDR3 runs 13 residues. The DNA for the CDR3 is TGTGCCAGCAAGGGGCAGAATTACAATGAGCAGTTCTTC. It codes for CASKGQNYNEQFF.

The gene calls are TRBV5-1 and TRBJ2-1, with D possibly being TRBD2 (6 bases). Trimming took 4 bases from V and 0 from J, leaving 11 bases between them. The CDR3 sequence is 15 residues long. Germline CDR1 reads SGHRS; CDR2 reads YFSETQ. CDR3 sequence reads: CASSPGGSSYNEQFF. Written as DNA, the CDR3 is TGCGCCAGCAGCCCCGGGGGAAGCTCCTACAATGAGCAGTTCTTC.

The rearrangement links TRBV9 to TRBJ2-5; D may be TRBD1 (6 bases). Germline lookup yields CDR1 SGDLS and CDR2 YYNGEE. Trimming stripped 3 bases from V and 1 base from J, with 10 bases between. The CDR3 loop spans 14 amino acids. The DNA of the CDR3 is TGTGCCAGCAGCGAGGACAGTTTCCAAGAGACCCAGTACTTC. Translation gives CASSEDSFQETQYF.

CDR3 region: CASNRGDTQYF. The CDR3 DNA reads TGTGCCAGCAATAGGGGAGATACGCAGTATTTT. The chain uses TRBV25-1 and TRBJ2-3; TRBD1 might be the D (5 bases). Germline CDR1 reads MGHDK; CDR2 reads SYGVNS. The length of the CDR3 is 11 residues. V dropped 7 bases and J dropped 5 bases, with 7 bases sitting between them.

The chain links TRBV6-5 to TRBJ1-1, with a possible D match to TRBD1 (6 bases). The CDR3 consists of 14 residues. The V and J ends lost 2 bases and 3 bases respectively, with 10 bases between them. Germline V gene data show CDR1 as MNHEY and CDR2 as SVGAGI. The CDR3 protein is CASSYVDRDTEAFF. The CDR3, as DNA: TGTGCCAGCAGTTACGTGGACAGAGACACTGAAGCTTTCTTT.

V is TRBV5-6 and J is TRBJ1-1, with 8 nucleotides matching TRBD1. In germline, CDR1 is SGHDT, CDR2 YYEEEE. The CDR3 runs to 15 residues. The trim removed 0 bases at V and 0 bases at J, leaving 1 base unmatched. The CDR3 region has the DNA TGTGCCAGCAGCTTGGACAGGGGGGTGAACACTGAAGCTTTCTTT. Translating it yields CASSLDRGVNTEAFF.